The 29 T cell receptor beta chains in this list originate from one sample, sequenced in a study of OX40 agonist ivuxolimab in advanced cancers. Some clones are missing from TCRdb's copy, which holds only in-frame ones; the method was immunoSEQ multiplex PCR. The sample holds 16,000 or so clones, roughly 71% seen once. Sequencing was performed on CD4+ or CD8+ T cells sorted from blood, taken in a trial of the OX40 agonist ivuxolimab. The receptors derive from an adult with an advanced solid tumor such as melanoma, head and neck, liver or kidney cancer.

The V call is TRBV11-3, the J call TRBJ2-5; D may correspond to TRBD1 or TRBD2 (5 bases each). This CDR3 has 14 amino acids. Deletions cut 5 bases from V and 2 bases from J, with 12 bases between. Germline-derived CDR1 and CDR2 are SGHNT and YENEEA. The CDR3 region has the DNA TGTGCCAGCAGCCCAGGGACGGAACAAGAGACCCAGTACTTC. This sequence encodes CASSPGTEQETQYF. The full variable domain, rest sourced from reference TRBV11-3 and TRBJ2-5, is EAGVVQSPRYKIIEKKQPVAFWCNPISGHNTLYWYLQNLGQGPELLIRYENEEAVDDSQLPKDRFSAERLKGVDSTLKIQPAELGDSAVYLCASSPGTEQETQYFGPGTRLLVL.

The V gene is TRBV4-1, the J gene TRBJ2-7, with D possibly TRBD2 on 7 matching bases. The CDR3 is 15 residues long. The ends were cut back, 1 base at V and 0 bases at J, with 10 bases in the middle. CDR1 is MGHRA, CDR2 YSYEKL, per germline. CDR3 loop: CASSQVAGASYEQYF. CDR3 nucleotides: TGCGCCAGCAGCCAAGTCGCGGGGGCCTCCTACGAGCAGTACTTC.

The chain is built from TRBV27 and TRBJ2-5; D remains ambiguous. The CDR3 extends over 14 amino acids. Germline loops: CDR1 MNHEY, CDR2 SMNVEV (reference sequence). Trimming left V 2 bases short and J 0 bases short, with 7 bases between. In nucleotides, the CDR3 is TGTGCCAGCAGTTTAAGTGGCCACCAAGAGACCCAGTACTTC. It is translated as CASSLSGHQETQYF.

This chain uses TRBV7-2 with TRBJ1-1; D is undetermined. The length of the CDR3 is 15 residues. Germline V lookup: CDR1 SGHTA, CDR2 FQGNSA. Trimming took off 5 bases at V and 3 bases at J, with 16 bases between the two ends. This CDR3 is CASSPHTGLYTEAFF. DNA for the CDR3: TGTGCCAGCAGCCCGCATACGGGTCTTTACACTGAAGCTTTCTTT.

In nucleotides, the CDR3 is TGTGCCAGCAGGGGGCTGAACACTGAAGCTTTCTTT. Translating it yields CASRGLNTEAFF. V and J are TRBV6-6 and TRBJ1-1; possibly TRBD1 for D (5 bases). Germline loops: CDR1 MNHNY, CDR2 SVGAGI (reference sequence). The germline V and J ends were trimmed by 6 bases and 0 bases, with 5 bases remaining between them. CDR3 size: 12 residues.

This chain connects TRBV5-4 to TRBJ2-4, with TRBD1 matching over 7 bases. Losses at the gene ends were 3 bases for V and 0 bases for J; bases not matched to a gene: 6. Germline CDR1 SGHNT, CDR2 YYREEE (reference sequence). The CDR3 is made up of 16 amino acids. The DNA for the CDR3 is TGTGCCAGCAGCTCGTGGACAGGATTAGCCAAAAACATTCAGTACTTC. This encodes CASSSWTGLAKNIQYF. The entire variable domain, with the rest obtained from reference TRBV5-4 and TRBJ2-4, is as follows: ETGVTQSPTHLIKTRGQQVTLRCSSQSGHNTVSWYQQALGQGPQFIFQYYREEENGRGNFPPRFSGLQFPNYSSELNVNALELDDSALYLCASSSWTGLAKNIQYFGAGTRLSVL.

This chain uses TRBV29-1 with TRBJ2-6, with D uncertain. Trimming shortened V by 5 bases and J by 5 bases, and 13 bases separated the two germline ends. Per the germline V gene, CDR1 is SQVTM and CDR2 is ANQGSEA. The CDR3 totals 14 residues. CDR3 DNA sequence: TGCAGCGTTTACATACAAAGTCGGGCCAACGTCCTGACTTTC. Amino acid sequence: CSVYIQSRANVLTF. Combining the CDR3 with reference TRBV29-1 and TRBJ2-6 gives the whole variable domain SAVISQKPSRDICQRGTSLTIQCQVDSQVTMMFWYRQQPGQSLTLIATANQGSEATYESGFVIDKFPISRPNLTFSTLTVSNMSPEDSSIYLCSVYIQSRANVLTFGAGSRLTVL.

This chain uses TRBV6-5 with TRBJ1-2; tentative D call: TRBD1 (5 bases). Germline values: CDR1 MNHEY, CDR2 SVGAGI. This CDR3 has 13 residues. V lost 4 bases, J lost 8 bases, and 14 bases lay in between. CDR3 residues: CASSFGHRKGYTF. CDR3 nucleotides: TGTGCCAGCAGTTTCGGACACCGCAAGGGCTACACCTTC.

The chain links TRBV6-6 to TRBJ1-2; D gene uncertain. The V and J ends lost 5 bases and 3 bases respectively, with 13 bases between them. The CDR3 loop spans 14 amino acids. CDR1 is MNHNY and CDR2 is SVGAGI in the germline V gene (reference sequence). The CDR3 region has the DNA TGTGCCAGCAGTACCTGGGGAATCGACTATGGCTACACCTTC. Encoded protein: CASSTWGIDYGYTF.

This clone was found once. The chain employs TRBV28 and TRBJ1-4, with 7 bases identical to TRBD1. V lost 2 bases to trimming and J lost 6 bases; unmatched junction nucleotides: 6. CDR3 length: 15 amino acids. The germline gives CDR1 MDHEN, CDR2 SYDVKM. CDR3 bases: TGTGCCAGCAGTTTAGGGGCAGGGGGAGATGAAAAACTGTTTTTT. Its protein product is CASSLGAGGDEKLFF.

The CDR3 bases are TGTGCCAGCAGTCCTGACGGGGCAAGCTACGAGCAGTACTTC. Its translation: CASSPDGASYEQYF. This chain links TRBV27 with TRBJ2-5, with D perhaps being TRBD1 or TRBD2 (5 bases each). The assigned J gene may be wrong: the sequence end matches TRBJ2-7 better. The CDR3 is made up of 14 amino acids. The germline CDR1 and CDR2 sequences are MNHEY and SMNVEV (reference sequence).

The CDR3 loop reads CASSTRQGWDTEAFF. For the CDR3, the DNA is TGTGCCAGCAGCACTCGACAGGGTTGGGACACTGAAGCTTTCTTT. The chain uses TRBV5-6 and TRBJ1-1; 7 bases fit TRBD1. The CDR3 runs to 15 residues. Germline V gene lookup returns CDR1 SGHDT and CDR2 YYEEEE. Trimming removed 4 bases from V and 3 bases from J; junction bases left unmatched: 9.

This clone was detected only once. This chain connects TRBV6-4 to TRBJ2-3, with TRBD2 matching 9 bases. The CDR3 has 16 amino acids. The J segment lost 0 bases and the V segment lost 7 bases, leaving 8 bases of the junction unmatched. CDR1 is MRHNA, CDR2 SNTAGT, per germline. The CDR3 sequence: CASKSRGTSSTDTQYF. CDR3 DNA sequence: TGTGCCAGCAAATCGAGGGGGACTAGCAGCACAGATACGCAGTATTTT.

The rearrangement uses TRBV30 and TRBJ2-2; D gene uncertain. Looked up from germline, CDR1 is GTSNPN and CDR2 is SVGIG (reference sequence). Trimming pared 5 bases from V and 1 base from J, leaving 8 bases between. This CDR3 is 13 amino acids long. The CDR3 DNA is TGTGCCTGGTGGCAGGTGAACACCGGGGAGCTGTTTTTT. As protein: CAWWQVNTGELFF.

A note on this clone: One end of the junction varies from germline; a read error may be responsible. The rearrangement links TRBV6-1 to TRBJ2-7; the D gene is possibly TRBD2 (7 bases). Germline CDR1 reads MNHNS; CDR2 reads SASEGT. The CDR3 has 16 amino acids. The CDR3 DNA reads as TGTGCCATCAGTGAGTCGCGGGGGCGAAGCTCCTACGAGCAGTACTTC. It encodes CAISESRGRSSYEQYF.

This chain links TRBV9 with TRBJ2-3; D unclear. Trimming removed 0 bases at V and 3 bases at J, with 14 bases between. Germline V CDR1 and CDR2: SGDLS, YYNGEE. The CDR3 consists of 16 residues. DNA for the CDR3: TGTGCCAGCAGCGTAGGCCAAGGACGATTGACAGATACGCAGTATTTT. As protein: CASSVGQGRLTDTQYF.

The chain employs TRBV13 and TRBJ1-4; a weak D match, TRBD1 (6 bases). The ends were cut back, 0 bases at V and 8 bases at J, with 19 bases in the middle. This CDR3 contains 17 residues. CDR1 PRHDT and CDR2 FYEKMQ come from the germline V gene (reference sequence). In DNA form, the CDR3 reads TGTGCCAGCAGCTTAGGCGCAACAGGGCTTCAGCGAGAAAAACTGTTTTTT. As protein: CASSLGATGLQREKLFF.

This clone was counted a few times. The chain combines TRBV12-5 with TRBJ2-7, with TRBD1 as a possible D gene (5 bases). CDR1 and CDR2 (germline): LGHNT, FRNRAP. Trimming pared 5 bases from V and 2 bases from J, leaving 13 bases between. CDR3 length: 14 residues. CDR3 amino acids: CASGVQEQPYEQYF. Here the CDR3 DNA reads TGTGCTAGTGGTGTACAGGAGCAGCCCTACGAGCAGTACTTC.

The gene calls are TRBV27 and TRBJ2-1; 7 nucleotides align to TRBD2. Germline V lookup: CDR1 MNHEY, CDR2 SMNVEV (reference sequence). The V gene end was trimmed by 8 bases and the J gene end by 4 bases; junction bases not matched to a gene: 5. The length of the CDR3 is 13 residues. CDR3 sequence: CASSSGNYNEQFF. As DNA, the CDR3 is TGTGCCAGCTCTAGCGGTAATTACAATGAGCAGTTCTTC.

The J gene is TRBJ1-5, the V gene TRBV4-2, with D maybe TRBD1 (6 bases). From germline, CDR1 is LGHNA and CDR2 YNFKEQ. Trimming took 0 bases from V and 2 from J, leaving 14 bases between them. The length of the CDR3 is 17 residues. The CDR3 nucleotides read TGTGCCAGCAGCCAAGAGGTGACAGGTGACGGCAATCAGCCCCAGCATTTT. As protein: CASSQEVTGDGNQPQHF.

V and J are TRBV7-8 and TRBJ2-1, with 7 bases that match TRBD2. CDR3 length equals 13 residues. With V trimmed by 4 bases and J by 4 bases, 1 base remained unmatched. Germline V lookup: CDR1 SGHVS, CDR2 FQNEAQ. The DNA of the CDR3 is TGTGCCAGCAGCTGGGGGGGGTACAATGAGCAGTTCTTC. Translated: CASSWGGYNEQFF.

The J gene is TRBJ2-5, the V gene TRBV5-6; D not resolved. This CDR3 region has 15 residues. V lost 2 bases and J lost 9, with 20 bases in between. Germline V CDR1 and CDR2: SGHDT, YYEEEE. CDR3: CASSFFFEGFEAQYF. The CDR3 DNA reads TGTGCCAGCAGCTTTTTTTTCGAAGGATTTGAGGCCCAGTACTTC.

CDR3 sequence reads: CASSLGRYEQYF. Here the CDR3 DNA reads TGTGCCAGCAGCTTAGGAAGGTACGAGCAGTACTTC. This chain joins TRBV7-9 and TRBJ2-7; D uncertain. Trimming took off 1 base at V and 4 bases at J, with 5 bases between the two ends. CDR3 size: 12 residues. Germline loops: CDR1 SEHNR, CDR2 FQNEAQ (reference sequence).

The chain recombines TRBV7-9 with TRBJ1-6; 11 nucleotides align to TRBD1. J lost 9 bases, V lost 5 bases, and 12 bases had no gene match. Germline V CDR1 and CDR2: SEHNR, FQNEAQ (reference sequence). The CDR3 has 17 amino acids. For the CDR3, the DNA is TGTGCCAGCAGCCGGAGGGGCGGGACAGGGGGTATTTCACCCCTCCACTTT. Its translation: CASSRRGGTGGISPLHF.

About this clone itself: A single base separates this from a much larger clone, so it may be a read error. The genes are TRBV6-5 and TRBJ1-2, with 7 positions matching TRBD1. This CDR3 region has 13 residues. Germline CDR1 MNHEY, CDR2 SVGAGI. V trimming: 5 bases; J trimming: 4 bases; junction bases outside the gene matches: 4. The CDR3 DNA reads TGTGCCAGCAGTCCGGGACAGTTCTATGGCTACACCTTC. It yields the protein CASSPGQFYGYTF.

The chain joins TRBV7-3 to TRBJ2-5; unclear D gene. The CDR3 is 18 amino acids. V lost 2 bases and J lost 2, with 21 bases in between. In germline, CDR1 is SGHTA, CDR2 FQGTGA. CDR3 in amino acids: CASSLVGQAIFLQETQYF. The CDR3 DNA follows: TGTGCCAGCAGCTTAGTAGGGCAGGCCATCTTCCTACAAGAGACCCAGTACTTC.

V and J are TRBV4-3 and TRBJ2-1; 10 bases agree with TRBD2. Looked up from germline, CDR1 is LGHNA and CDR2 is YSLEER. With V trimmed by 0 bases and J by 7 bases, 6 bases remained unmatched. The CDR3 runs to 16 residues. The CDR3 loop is CASSQDLSGGRNEQFF. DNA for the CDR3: TGCGCCAGCAGCCAAGATCTTAGCGGGGGGCGGAATGAGCAGTTCTTC.

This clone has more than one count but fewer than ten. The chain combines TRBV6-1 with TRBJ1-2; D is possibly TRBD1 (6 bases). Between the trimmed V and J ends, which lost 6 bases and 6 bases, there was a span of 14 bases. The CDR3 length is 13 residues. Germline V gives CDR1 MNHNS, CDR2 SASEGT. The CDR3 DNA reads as TGTGCCAGCAGGAAAACAGGGAGAAATGGCTACACCTTC. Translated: CASRKTGRNGYTF.

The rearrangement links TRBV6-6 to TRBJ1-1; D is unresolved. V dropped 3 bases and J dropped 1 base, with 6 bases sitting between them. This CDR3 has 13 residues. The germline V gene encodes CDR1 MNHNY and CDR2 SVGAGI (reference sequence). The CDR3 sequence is CASSYSSNTEAFF. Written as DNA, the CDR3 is TGTGCCAGCAGTTATTCCTCGAACACTGAAGCTTTCTTT.